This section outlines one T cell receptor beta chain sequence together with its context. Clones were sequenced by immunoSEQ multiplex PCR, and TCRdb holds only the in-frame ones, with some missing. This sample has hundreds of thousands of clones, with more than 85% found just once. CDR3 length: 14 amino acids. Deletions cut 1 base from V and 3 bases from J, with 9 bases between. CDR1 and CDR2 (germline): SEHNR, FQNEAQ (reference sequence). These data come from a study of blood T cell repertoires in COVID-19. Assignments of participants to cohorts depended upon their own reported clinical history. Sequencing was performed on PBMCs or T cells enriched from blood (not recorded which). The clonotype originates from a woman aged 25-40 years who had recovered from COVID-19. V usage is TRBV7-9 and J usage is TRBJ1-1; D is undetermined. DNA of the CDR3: TGTGCCAGCAGCTTAGTTTCTCAGGACACTGAAGCTTTCTTT. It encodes CASSLVSQDTEAFF.